This T cell receptor beta chain was sequenced for a study of OX40 agonist ivuxolimab in advanced cancers. Background on the study: The diagnoses of dose-escalation patients were hepatocellular carcinoma, melanoma, renal cell or head and neck cancer.

TCRdb's table, derived via immunoSEQ multiplex PCR, lists solely in-frame clones and lacks some. The sample yields tens of thousands of clones, around four fifths seen once. Overall study results and limits: Mean expanded clone counts were higher in CD8+ than CD4+ T cells.

Per the germline V gene, CDR1 is MDHEN and CDR2 is SYDVKM. Trimming took off 8 bases at V and 2 bases at J, with 9 bases between the two ends. CDR3 length: 12 residues. Regarding this clone: Its antigen remains unidentified.

The specimen comprised CD4+ or CD8+ T cells sorted from blood, sampled in a trial of the OX40 agonist ivuxolimab. V is TRBV28 and J is TRBJ1-2, with D unclear. The TCR sequence derives from an adult with an advanced solid tumor such as melanoma, head and neck, liver or kidney cancer. The CDR3 sequence is CASGKRNYGYTF. CDR3 DNA: TGTGCCAGCGGGAAAAGGAACTATGGCTACACCTTC.